These T cell receptor beta chains were read from a single sample in a study of shared clonotypes between healthy human individuals. Some clones are missing from TCRdb's copy, which holds only in-frame ones; the method was immunoSEQ multiplex PCR. The repertoire holds 450,000 to 600,000 clones, with 79% as singletons. The specimen sequenced was PBMCs. The source of these receptors is a middle-aged woman in good health. Some clones in this sample may be carry-over from other donors' samples. The CDR3 runs from the conserved cysteine through the conserved F or W. D genes are given only for firm matches. Only part of the rows carry a size: once, few, many, or a class if the clone is expanded.

j_call: TRBJ2-7
v_call: TRBV15
clone_size: .
d_call: TRBD2
cdr3_aa: CATSTRTSGILEQYF
cdr3_nt: TGTGCCACCAGTACGCGGACTAGCGGGATTCTCGAGCAGTACTTC

j_call: TRBJ2-1
v_call: TRBV10-3
clone_size: few
d_call: TRBD2
cdr3_aa: CAISESRLAGGPGNEQFF
cdr3_nt: TGTGCCATCAGTGAGAGCCGACTAGCGGGAGGGCCGGGCAATGAGCAGTTCTTC

j_call: TRBJ1-4
v_call: TRBV10-3
clone_size: .
d_call: TRBD1
cdr3_aa: CAISGDRDDEKLFF
cdr3_nt: TGTGCCATCAGTGGAGACAGGGACGACGAAAAACTGTTTTTT

j_call: TRBJ2-7
v_call: TRBV28
clone_size: .
d_call: TRBD1
cdr3_aa: CASSAPGGEQYF
cdr3_nt: TGTGCCAGCAGCGCTCCAGGGGGCGAGCAGTACTTC

j_call: TRBJ2-2
v_call: TRBV7-2
clone_size: .
d_call: .
cdr3_aa: CASSEQGVLGELFF
cdr3_nt: TGTGCCAGCAGCGAGCAAGGGGTTCTCGGGGAGCTGTTTTTT

j_call: TRBJ1-3
v_call: TRBV7-9
clone_size: .
d_call: TRBD1
cdr3_aa: CASRHLSTGSGNTIYF
cdr3_nt: TGTGCCAGCAGGCACTTGTCGACAGGGTCCGGAAACACCATATATTTT

j_call: TRBJ2-7
v_call: TRBV5-1
clone_size: .
d_call: TRBD2
cdr3_aa: CASSLGFIAGVGEQYF
cdr3_nt: TGCGCCAGCAGCTTGGGGTTTATAGCGGGAGTGGGCGAGCAGTACTTC

j_call: TRBJ2-7
v_call: TRBV2
clone_size: .
d_call: .
cdr3_aa: CASSDPLRDYSYEQYF
cdr3_nt: TGTGCCAGCAGTGACCCCTTGCGGGATTACTCCTACGAGCAGTACTTC

j_call: TRBJ1-6
v_call: TRBV28
clone_size: .
d_call: .
cdr3_aa: CASSVSYIKLHF
cdr3_nt: TGTGCCAGCAGCGTGTCCTATATCAAGCTCCACTTT

j_call: TRBJ1-1
v_call: TRBV19
clone_size: .
d_call: .
cdr3_aa: CASSINGQIYTEAFF
cdr3_nt: TGTGCCAGTAGTATTAACGGCCAGATTTACACTGAAGCTTTCTTT

j_call: TRBJ1-1
v_call: TRBV19
clone_size: .
d_call: .
cdr3_aa: CASSPRKGLGTEAFF
cdr3_nt: TGTGCCAGTAGCCCGAGGAAGGGGCTGGGCACTGAAGCTTTCTTT

j_call: TRBJ1-1
v_call: TRBV28
clone_size: many
d_call: .
cdr3_aa: CASSLPASEAFF
cdr3_nt: TGTGCCAGCAGTTTACCAGCCTCTGAAGCTTTCTTT

j_call: TRBJ1-1
v_call: TRBV7-2
clone_size: .
d_call: .
cdr3_aa: CASSPFQGSSEAFF
cdr3_nt: TGTGCCAGCAGCCCCTTTCAGGGTTCCTCTGAAGCTTTCTTT

j_call: TRBJ2-3
v_call: TRBV6-5
clone_size: .
d_call: .
cdr3_aa: CASSRDSTDTQYF
cdr3_nt: TGTGCCAGCAGCCGTGATAGCACAGATACGCAGTATTTT

j_call: TRBJ1-2
v_call: TRBV4-1
clone_size: .
d_call: .
cdr3_aa: CASSPARAGNYGYTF
cdr3_nt: TGCGCCAGCAGCCCGGCCCGGGCAGGGAACTATGGCTACACCTTC

j_call: TRBJ1-6
v_call: TRBV7-9
clone_size: .
d_call: .
cdr3_aa: CASSPGGVSPLHF
cdr3_nt: TGTGCCAGCAGCCCCGGCGGGGTTTCACCCCTCCACTTT

j_call: TRBJ2-1
v_call: TRBV6-5
clone_size: .
d_call: .
cdr3_aa: CASSYYVGQGEQFF
cdr3_nt: TGTGCCAGCAGTTACTATGTGGGGCAGGGTGAGCAGTTCTTC

j_call: TRBJ2-1
v_call: TRBV5-1
clone_size: .
d_call: TRBD1
cdr3_aa: CASSSTGGFYNEQFF
cdr3_nt: TGCGCCAGCAGCTCGACAGGGGGGTTCTACAATGAGCAGTTCTTC

j_call: TRBJ1-1
v_call: TRBV27
clone_size: .
d_call: .
cdr3_aa: CASSLSANTEAFF
cdr3_nt: TGTGCCAGCAGTTTATCGGCGAACACTGAAGCTTTCTTT

j_call: TRBJ2-7
v_call: TRBV30
clone_size: .
d_call: TRBD1
cdr3_aa: CAWSVETGNEQYF
cdr3_nt: TGTGCCTGGAGCGTAGAGACAGGGAACGAGCAGTACTTC

j_call: TRBJ2-5
v_call: TRBV29-1
clone_size: .
d_call: TRBD2
cdr3_aa: CSVESSGSGETQYF
cdr3_nt: TGCAGCGTTGAAAGTAGCGGGAGTGGGGAGACCCAGTACTTC

j_call: TRBJ2-7
v_call: TRBV28
clone_size: many
d_call: TRBD1
cdr3_aa: CASGRQGPYEQYF
cdr3_nt: TGTGCCAGCGGCCGACAGGGACCCTACGAGCAGTACTTC

j_call: TRBJ2-2
v_call: TRBV28
clone_size: once
d_call: .
cdr3_aa: CASSPLRGQRGSGELFF
cdr3_nt: TGTGCCAGCAGCCCCTTACGGGGTCAGAGGGGGAGCGGGGAGCTGTTTTTT

j_call: TRBJ1-1
v_call: TRBV7-9
clone_size: .
d_call: TRBD1
cdr3_aa: CAAVLDRRLNTEAFF
cdr3_nt: TGTGCCGCCGTTTTGGACAGGCGTTTGAACACTGAAGCTTTCTTT

j_call: TRBJ2-5
v_call: TRBV27
clone_size: .
d_call: .
cdr3_aa: CASSRETGSQETQYF
cdr3_nt: TGTGCCAGCAGCCGGGAGACAGGCTCACAAGAGACCCAGTACTTC

j_call: TRBJ2-7
v_call: TRBV9
clone_size: .
d_call: TRBD1
cdr3_aa: CASSVSVIGTGNEQYF
cdr3_nt: TGTGCCAGCAGCGTGTCAGTGATCGGGACAGGGAACGAGCAGTACTTC

j_call: TRBJ2-5
v_call: TRBV25-1
clone_size: .
d_call: TRBD2
cdr3_aa: CASSATTSLETQYF
cdr3_nt: TGTGCCAGCAGTGCCACGACTAGCCTCGAGACCCAGTACTTC

j_call: TRBJ2-7
v_call: TRBV5-6
clone_size: .
d_call: .
cdr3_aa: CASSLVQGLSSNPYF
cdr3_nt: TGTGCCAGCAGCTTGGTTCAAGGGCTATCATCGAATCCGTACTTC

j_call: TRBJ2-7
v_call: TRBV25-1
clone_size: .
d_call: .
cdr3_aa: CASSEYGETYEQYF
cdr3_nt: TGTGCCAGCAGTGAATACGGGGAAACCTACGAGCAGTACTTC

j_call: TRBJ1-2
v_call: TRBV27
clone_size: .
d_call: .
cdr3_aa: CASSFRFEPPGSANYGYTF
cdr3_nt: TGTGCCAGCAGTTTCCGGTTCGAGCCCCCGGGGTCGGCTAACTATGGCTACACCTTC

j_call: TRBJ2-3
v_call: TRBV7-3
clone_size: .
d_call: .
cdr3_aa: CASSSKSTDTQYF
cdr3_nt: TGTGCCAGCAGCTCCAAAAGCACAGATACGCAGTATTTT

j_call: TRBJ1-5
v_call: TRBV7-8
clone_size: .
d_call: .
cdr3_aa: CASSKRPTGVANQPQHF
cdr3_nt: TGTGCCAGCAGCAAGAGGCCAACGGGGGTTGCCAATCAGCCCCAGCATTTT

j_call: TRBJ1-5
v_call: TRBV27
clone_size: .
d_call: TRBD1
cdr3_aa: CASSSQGARQPQHF
cdr3_nt: TGTGCCAGCAGTTCGCAGGGGGCTCGGCAGCCCCAGCATTTT